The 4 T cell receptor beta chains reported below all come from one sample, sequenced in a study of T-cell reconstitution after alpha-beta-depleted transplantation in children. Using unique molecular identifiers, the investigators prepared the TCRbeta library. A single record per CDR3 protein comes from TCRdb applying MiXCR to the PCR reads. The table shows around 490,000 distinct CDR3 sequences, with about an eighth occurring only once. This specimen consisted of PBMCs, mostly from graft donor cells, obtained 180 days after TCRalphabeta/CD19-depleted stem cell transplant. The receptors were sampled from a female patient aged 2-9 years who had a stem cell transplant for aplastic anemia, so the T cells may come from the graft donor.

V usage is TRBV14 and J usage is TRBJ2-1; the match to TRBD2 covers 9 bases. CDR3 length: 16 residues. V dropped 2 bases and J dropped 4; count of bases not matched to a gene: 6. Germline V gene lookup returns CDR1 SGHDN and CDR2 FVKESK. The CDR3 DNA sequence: TGTGCCAGCAGCCAAATCCTTACTAGCGGGTACAATGAGCAGTTCTTC. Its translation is CASSQILTSGYNEQFF.

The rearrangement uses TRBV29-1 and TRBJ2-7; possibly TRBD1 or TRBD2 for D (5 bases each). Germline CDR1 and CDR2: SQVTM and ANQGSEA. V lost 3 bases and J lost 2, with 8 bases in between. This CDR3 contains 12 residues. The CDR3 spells CSVDRDPYEQYF. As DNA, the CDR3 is TGCAGCGTTGACCGGGACCCCTACGAGCAGTACTTC.

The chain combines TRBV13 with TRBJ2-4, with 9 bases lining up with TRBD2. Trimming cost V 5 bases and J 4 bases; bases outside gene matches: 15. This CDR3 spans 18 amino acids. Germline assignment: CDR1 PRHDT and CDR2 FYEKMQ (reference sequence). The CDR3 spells CASSPWREGVAKKNIQYF. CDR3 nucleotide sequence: TGTGCCAGCAGCCCGTGGCGGGAGGGGGTGGCCAAAAAAAACATTCAGTACTTC.

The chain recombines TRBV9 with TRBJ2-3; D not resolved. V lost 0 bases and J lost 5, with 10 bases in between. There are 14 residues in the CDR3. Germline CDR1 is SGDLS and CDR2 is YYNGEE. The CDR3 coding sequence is TGTGCCAGCAGCGTAGTTCCGGTTGAAGATACGCAGTATTTT. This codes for CASSVVPVEDTQYF. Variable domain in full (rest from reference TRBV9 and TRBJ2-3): DSGVTQTPKHLITATGQRVTLRCSPRSGDLSVYWYQQSLDQGLQFLIQYYNGEERAKGNILERFSAQQFPDLHSELNLSSLELGDSALYFCASSVVPVEDTQYFGPGTRLTVL.